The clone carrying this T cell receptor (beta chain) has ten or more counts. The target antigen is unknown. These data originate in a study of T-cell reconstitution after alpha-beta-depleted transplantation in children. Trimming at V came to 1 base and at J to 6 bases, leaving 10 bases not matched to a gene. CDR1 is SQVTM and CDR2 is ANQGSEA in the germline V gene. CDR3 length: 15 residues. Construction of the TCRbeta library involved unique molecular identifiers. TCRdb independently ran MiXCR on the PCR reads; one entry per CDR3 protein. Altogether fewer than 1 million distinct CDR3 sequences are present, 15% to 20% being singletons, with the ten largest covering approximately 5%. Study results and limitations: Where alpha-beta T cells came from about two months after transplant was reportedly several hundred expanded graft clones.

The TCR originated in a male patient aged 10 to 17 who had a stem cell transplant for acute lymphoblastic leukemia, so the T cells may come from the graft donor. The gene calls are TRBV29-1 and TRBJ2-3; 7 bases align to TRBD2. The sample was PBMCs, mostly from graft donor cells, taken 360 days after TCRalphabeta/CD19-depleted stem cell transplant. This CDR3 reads CSVEGQGGIGDTQYF. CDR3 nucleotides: TGCAGCGTTGAAGGGCAGGGAGGGATAGGGGATACGCAGTATTTT.